Sequencing of this T cell receptor (beta chain) was carried out in a study of T cell clonotyping in hematopoietic cell transplantation (dated by TCRdb to the early 2020s). Concerning the study at large: Pretransplant samples from recipients were collected after cytoreduction. A total of under 150 blood samples were collected in the study from 30 to 45 consecutive transplant recipients and their related donors. Recruitment of patients ran from September 2015 to early 2017, and follow-up continued until late 2020 or until death.

Results and caveats for the whole study, not just this receptor: The sample size was limited, and because cells were not sorted, the contributions of CD4 and CD8 repertoires could not be separated. Donor and pretransplant recipient Inverse Simpson Index values predicted broader posttransplant TCR repertoire diversity. A decrease in recipient TCR diversity was observed after transplant, and a progressive increase in pathologically expanded clonotypes was seen from day 30 to day 180. Just a small fraction of recipient repertoires overlapped with donor repertoires, and more than 95% appeared de novo at the given depth.

Per the publication, the time point label means: recipient sample about 28 days before transplant, after cytoreduction. Recipient blood was collected about 28 days before transplant and at days 30, 100 and 180 after transplant. Using Nuclei Lysis Solution, genomic DNA was extracted from unfractionated peripheral blood mononuclear cells that were either fresh or cryopreserved. Concerning this clone: Which antigen it targets is not known. No much larger clone is present one base from it, and per-base qualities are unavailable.

With the immunoSEQ assay, which is a bias-controlled multiplex PCR relying on V- and J-specific primers, TCR beta CDR3 regions were amplified from genomic DNA. A second PCR step added a proprietary barcode and Illumina adapter sequences to the CDR3 amplicons. An Illumina MiSeq instrument was used for sequencing of the CDR3 libraries. Per the original workflow: immunoSEQ Analyzer 3.0 was used for export and quality control, with R Bioconductor and Immunarch used for downstream analyses. Only productive rearrangements in the normalized downsampled data set went into calculating the repertoire metrics. In the normalized cohort, a clonotype counted as pathologically expanded if the clonotype was larger than 5 templates. Repertoire diversity was measured with the Inverse Simpson Index. To capture all clonotypes, CMV-specificity analyses were performed on the non-normalized data set. Imported from immuneACCESS, the table was reduced by TCRdb to in-frame sequences with V and J called. These copies leave out some clones; in studies compared against another copy, an unresolved V gene accounts for under half, and the cause of the remainder is not known. The DNA was the basis for D and trimming; V, J and clone size are from that table. In all, the sample holds about 45,000 clones, and about four fifths of those were seen once. Roughly 5.5% of the sample is taken by the ten largest.

The starting material was peripheral blood mononuclear cells, obtained before stem cell transplant. The clonotype was recovered from a man in his sixties with myelodysplastic syndrome. Some clones in this sample may be carry-over from other donors' samples.

DNA sequence: TGTGCCAGCAGCGGGGCCGGGACAGGGACTTTTCTAACCGGGGAGCTGTTTTTT. Its amino acids are CASSGAGTGTFLTGELFF. This chain is built from TRBV5-4 and TRBJ2-2, and 9 bases in between align with TRBD1. The CDR3 runs 18 amino acids, cysteine and phenylalanine included. Kept here is only the CDR3 DNA, which spans 54 bases and is read in frame from base 1. The germline V gene (reference sequence) specifies SGHNT as CDR1 and YYREEE as CDR2. The germline V and J ends show losses of 4 bases and 5 bases respectively, and no gene match explains 15 bases of the junction.